This T cell receptor beta chain was sequenced for a study of blood T cell repertoires in COVID-19. Data came from immunoSEQ multiplex PCR; TCRdb stores just in-frame clones and leaves some out. The sample lists over 150,000 clones, around 85% occurring once. This clone was observed a few times. The clonotype was recovered from a man aged 55 to 70 with COVID-19, enrolled during active disease. Material: peripheral blood.

CDR3 sequence reads: CASSLGTSGRAHEQFF. The DNA for the CDR3 is TGTGCCAGCTCACTGGGGACTAGCGGGAGGGCCCATGAGCAGTTCTTC. The chain uses TRBV18 and TRBJ2-1, with TRBD2 matching 16 bases. V was clipped by 4 bases and J by 8 bases; unmatched bases: 5. Germline V gene sequence: CDR1 KGHSH, CDR2 LQKENI. CDR3 size: 16 residues. The full variable domain, completed using reference TRBV18 and TRBJ2-1, is NAGVMQNPRHLVRRRGQEARLRCSPMKGHSHVYWYRQLPEEGLKFMVYLQKENIIDESGMPKERFSAEFPKEGPSILRIQQVVRGDSAAYFCASSLGTSGRAHEQFFGPGTRLTVL.